This is a list of T cell receptor beta chains from one sample in a study of blood T cell repertoires in COVID-19. Sequencing used immunoSEQ multiplex PCR; TCRdb keeps in-frame clones, though not all of them. The top ten clones hold 15% of a sample with tens of thousands of clones, 80% to 90% of them seen once. Sequences were obtained from peripheral blood. These receptors all come from a man aged 60 to 75 with active COVID-19. CDR3s include the opening cysteine and the closing phenylalanine or tryptophan. The order of the fields is J gene, V gene, D gene, clone size, CDR3 DNA, CDR3 protein. The D gene is left open where the match is weak. The size field is filled for only some rows; it gives once, few, many or a size class.

>TRBJ1-1|TRBV6-5|NA|NA
TGTGCCAGCAGTTACGAGGTACGGGGAACCACTGAAGCTTTCTTT
CASSYEVRGTTEAFF
>TRBJ2-7|TRBV2|NA|NA
TGTGCCAGCAGCCAGGCCTCCTACGAGCAGTACTTC
CASSQASYEQYF
>TRBJ2-1|TRBV5-1|TRBD2|once
TGCGCCAGCAGCCCAATGACTAGCGGAGACTACAATGAGCAGTTCTTC
CASSPMTSGDYNEQFF
>TRBJ1-3|TRBV7-9|TRBD1|NA
TGTGCCAGCAGCTTAGAACGGCAGGGGGCCAAAGGAAACACCATATATTTT
CASSLERQGAKGNTIYF
>TRBJ2-2|TRBV4-2|NA|once
TGTGCCAGCAGCCAAGATCCGACCGGGGAGCTGTTTTTT
CASSQDPTGELFF
>TRBJ1-2|TRBV5-8|TRBD1|NA
TGTGCCAGCAAAACAGGGGACGGCTATGGCTACACCTTC
CASKTGDGYGYTF
>TRBJ1-2|TRBV19|TRBD1|NA
TGTGCCAGTAGCCAGGACAGGAACTATGGCTACACCTTC
CASSQDRNYGYTF
>TRBJ1-4|TRBV7-2|NA|NA
TGTGCCAGCAGCTTAGTCGGAGGTTCTAATGAAAAACTGTTTTTT
CASSLVGGSNEKLFF
>TRBJ1-5|TRBV23-1|NA|NA
TGCGCCAGCAGTCAAGGGGGGGCGGGCAATCAGCCCCAGCATTTT
CASSQGGAGNQPQHF
>TRBJ1-5|TRBV28|TRBD1|few
TGTGCCAGCAGTTTATTAGGACAGGGGGTTGTACAGCCCCAGCATTTT
CASSLLGQGVVQPQHF
>TRBJ2-3|TRBV24-1|NA|NA
TGTGCCACCAGTGATTGGGGAGGCGCTCTGGGCACAGATACGCAGTATTTT
CATSDWGGALGTDTQYF